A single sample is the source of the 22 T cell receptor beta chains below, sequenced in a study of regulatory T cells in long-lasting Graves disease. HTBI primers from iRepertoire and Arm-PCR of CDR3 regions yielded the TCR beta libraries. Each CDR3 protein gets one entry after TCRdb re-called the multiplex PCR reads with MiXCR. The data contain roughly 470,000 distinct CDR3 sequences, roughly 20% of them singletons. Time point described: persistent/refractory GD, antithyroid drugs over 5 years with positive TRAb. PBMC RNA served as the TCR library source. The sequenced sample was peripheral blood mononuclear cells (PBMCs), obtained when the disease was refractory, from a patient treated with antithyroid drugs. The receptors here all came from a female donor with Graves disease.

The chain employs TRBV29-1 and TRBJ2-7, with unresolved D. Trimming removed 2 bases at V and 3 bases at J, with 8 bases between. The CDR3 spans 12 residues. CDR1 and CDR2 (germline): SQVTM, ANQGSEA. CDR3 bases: TGCAGCGTTGAAACCAGGTACTACGAGCAGTACTTC. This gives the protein CSVETRYYEQYF.

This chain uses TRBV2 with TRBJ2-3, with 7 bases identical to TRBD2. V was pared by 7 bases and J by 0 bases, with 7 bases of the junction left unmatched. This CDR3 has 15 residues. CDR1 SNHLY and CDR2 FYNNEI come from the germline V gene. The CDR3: CASNPTSASTDTQYF. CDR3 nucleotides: TGTGCCAGCAACCCCACTAGCGCCAGCACAGATACGCAGTATTTT.

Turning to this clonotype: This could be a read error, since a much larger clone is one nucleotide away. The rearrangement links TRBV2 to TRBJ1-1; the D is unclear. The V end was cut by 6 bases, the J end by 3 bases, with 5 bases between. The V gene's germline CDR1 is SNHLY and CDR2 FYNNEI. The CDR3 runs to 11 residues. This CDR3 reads CASRQDTEAFF. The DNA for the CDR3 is TGTGCCAGCAGGCAGGACACTGAAGCTTTCTTT.

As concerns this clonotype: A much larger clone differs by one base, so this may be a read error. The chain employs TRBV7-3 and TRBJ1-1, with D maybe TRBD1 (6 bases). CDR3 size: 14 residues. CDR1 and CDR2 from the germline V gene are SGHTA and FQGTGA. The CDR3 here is CASSPGHANTEASF. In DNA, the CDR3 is TGTGCCAGCAGCCCGGGACATGCGAACACTGAAGCTTCCTTT. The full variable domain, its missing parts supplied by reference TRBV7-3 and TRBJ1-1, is GAGVSQTPSNKVTEKGKYVELRCDPISGHTALYWYRQSLGQGPEFLIYFQGTGAADDSGLPNDRFFAVRPEGSVSTLKIQRTERGDSAVYLCASSPGHANTEASFGQGTRLTVV.

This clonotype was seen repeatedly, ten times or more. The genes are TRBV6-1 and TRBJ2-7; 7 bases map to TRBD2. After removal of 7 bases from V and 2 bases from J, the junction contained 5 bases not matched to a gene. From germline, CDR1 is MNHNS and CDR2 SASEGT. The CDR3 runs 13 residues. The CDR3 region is CASIERGAYEQYF. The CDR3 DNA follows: TGTGCCAGCATCGAGCGGGGTGCCTACGAGCAGTACTTC.

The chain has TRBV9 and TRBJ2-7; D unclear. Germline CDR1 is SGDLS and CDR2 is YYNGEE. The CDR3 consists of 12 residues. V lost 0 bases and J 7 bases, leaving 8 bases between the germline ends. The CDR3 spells CASSVALGEQYF. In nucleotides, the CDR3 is TGTGCCAGCAGCGTAGCTTTGGGGGAGCAGTACTTC.

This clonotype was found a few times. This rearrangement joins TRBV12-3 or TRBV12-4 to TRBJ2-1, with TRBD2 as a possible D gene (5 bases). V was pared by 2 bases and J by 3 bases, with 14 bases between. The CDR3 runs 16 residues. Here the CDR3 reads CASSLRAGGNYNEQFF. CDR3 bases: TGTGCCAGCAGTTTAAGGGCGGGCGGAAACTACAATGAGCAGTTCTTC.

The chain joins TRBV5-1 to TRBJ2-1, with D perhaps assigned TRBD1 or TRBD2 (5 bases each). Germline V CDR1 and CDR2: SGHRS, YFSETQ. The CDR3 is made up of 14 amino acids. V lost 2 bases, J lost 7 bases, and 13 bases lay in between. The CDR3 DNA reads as TGCGCCAGCAGCTTATATGGGACGGGTAATGAGCAGTTCTTC. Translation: CASSLYGTGNEQFF.

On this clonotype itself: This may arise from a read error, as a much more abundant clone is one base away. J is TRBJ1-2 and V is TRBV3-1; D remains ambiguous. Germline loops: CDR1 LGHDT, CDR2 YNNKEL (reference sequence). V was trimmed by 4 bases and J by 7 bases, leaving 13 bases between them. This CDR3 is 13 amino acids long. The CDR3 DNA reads TGTGCCAGCAGCCGATCCGGGTCTGGTGGCTACACCTTC. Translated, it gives CASSRSGSGGYTF.

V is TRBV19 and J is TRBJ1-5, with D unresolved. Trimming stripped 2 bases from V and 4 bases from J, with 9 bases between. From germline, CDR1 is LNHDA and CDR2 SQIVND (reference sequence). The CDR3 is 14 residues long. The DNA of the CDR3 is TGTGCCAGTAGTATAACGGTTCCGAATCAGCCCCAGCATTTT. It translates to CASSITVPNQPQHF. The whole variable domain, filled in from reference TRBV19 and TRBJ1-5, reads DGGITQSPKYLFRKEGQNVTLSCEQNLNHDAMYWYRQDPGQGLRLIYYSQIVNDFQKGDIAEGYSVSREKKESFPLTVTSAQKNPTAFYLCASSITVPNQPQHFGDGTRLSIL.

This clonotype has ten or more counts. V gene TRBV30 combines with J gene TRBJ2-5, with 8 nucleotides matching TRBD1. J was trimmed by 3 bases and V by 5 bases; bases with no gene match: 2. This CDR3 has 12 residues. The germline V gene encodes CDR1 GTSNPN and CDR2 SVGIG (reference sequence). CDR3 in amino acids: CAWDRGEETQYF. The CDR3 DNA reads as TGTGCCTGGGACAGGGGCGAAGAGACCCAGTACTTC.

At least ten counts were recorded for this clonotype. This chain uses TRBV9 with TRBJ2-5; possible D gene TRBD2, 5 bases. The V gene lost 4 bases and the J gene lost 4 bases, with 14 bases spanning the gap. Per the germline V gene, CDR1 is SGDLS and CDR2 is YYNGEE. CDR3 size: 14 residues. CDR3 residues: CASSPSVRGETQYF. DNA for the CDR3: TGTGCCAGCAGCCCTTCCGTCCGGGGAGAGACCCAGTACTTC.

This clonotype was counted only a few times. DNA for the CDR3: TGTGCCAGCAGCCAAGATCCGAATAACTATGGCTACACCTTC. The encoded protein is CASSQDPNNYGYTF. The genes are TRBV3-1 and TRBJ1-2; D is unresolved. V was cut by 0 bases and J by 1 base, with 6 bases left in between. Germline-derived CDR1 and CDR2 are LGHDT and YNNKEL (reference sequence). CDR3 length: 14 amino acids.

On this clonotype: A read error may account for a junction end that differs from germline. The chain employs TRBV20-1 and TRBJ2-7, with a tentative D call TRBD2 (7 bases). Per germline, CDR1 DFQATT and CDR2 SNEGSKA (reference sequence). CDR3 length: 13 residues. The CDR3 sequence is CGAPGGGAYEQYF. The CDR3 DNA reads TGCGGTGCTCCAGGAGGGGGGGCCTACGAGCAGTACTTC.

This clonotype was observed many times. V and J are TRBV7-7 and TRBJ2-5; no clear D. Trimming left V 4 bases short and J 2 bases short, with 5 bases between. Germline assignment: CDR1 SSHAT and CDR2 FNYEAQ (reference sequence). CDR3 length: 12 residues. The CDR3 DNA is TGTGCCAGCAGCTCGGGTCAAGAGACCCAGTACTTC. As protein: CASSSGQETQYF.

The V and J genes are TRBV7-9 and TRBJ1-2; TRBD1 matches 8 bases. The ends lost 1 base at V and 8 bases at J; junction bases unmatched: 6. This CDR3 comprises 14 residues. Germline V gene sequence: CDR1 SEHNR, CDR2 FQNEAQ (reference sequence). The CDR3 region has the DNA TGTGCCAGCAGCTTAGGACAGGGGTTACACGGCTACACCTTC. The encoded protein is CASSLGQGLHGYTF. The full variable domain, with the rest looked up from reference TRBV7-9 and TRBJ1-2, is DTGVSQNPRHKITKRGQNVTFRCDPISEHNRLYWYRQTLGQGPEFLTYFQNEAQLEKSRLLSDRFSAERPKGSFSTLEIQRTEQGDSAMYLCASSLGQGLHGYTFGSGTRLTVV.

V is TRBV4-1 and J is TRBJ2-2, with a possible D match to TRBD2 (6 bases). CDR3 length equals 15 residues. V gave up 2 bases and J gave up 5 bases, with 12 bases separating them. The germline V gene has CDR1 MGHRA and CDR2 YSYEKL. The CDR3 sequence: CASSQPTRRTGELFF. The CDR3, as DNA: TGCGCCAGCAGCCAACCGACTAGAAGGACCGGGGAGCTGTTTTTT.

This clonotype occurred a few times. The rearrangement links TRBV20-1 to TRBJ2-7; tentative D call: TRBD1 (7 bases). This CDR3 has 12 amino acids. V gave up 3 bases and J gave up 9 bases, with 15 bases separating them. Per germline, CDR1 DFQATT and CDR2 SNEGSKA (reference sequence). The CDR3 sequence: CSAREGAAGQYF. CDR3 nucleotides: TGCAGTGCTAGGGAGGGGGCGGCCGGGCAGTACTTC.

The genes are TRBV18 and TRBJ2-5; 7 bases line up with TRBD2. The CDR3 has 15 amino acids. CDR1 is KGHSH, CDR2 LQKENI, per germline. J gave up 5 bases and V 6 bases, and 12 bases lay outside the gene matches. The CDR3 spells CASSDFSGSRETQYF. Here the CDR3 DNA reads TGTGCCAGCTCTGACTTTAGCGGGTCGCGGGAGACCCAGTACTTC.

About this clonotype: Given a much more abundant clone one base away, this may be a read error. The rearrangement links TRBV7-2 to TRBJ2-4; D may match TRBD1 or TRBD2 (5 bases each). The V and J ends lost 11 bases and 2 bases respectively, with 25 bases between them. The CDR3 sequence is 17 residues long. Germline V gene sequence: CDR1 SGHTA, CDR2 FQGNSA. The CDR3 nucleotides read TGTGCCCGCGCATGGGGGAGTTTGGGCGAACCCAAAAACATTCAGTACTTC. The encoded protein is CARAWGSLGEPKNIQYF.

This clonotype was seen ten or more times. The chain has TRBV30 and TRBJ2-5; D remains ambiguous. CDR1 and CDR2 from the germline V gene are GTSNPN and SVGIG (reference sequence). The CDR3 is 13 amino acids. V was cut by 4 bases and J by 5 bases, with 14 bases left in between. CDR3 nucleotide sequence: TGTGCCTGGACCCCTGGAAGGAAGGAGACCCAGTACTTC. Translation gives CAWTPGRKETQYF.

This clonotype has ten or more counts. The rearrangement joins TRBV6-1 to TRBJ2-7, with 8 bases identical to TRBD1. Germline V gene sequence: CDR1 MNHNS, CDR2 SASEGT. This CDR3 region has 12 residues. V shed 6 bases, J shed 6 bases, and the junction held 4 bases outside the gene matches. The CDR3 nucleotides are TGTGCCAGCAGGCCTGACAGGGGCGAGCAGTACTTC. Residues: CASRPDRGEQYF.